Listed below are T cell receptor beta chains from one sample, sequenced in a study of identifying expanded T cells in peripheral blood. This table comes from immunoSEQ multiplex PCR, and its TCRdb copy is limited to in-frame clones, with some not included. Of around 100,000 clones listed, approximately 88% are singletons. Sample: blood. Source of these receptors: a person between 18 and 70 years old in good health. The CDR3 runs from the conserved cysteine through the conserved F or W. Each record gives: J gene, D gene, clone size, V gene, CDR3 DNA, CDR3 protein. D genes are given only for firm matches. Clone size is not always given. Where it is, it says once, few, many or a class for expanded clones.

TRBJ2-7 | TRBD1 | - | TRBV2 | TGTGCCAGCCTGCTGGGACAGGGAAATTACGAGCAGTACTTC | CASLLGQGNYEQYF
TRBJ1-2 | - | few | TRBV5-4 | TGTGCCAGCAGCTGGGGGGGCTGGCGCTACACCTTC | CASSWGGWRYTF
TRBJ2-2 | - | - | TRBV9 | TGTGCCAGCAGCGTAGTAGCCGGGGAGCTGTTTTTT | CASSVVAGELFF
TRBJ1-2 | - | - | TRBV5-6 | TGTGCCAGCAGCTTGGCTGGGAGCACCTATGGCTACACCTTC | CASSLAGSTYGYTF
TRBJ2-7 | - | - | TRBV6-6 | TGTGCCAGCGCGCCAACCTTCTACGAGCAGTACTTC | CASAPTFYEQYF
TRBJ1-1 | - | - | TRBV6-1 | TGTGCCAGCAGGGCTCCTGGGGGTGAAGCTTTCTTT | CASRAPGGEAFF
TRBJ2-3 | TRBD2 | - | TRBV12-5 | TGTGCTAGTGGTTGGGCAGCGGGACTGAGGAGCACAGATACGCAGTATTTT | CASGWAAGLRSTDTQYF
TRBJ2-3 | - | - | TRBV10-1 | TGCGCCAGCCAACGTGGGTCCGTTCGGGATACGCAGTATTTT | CASQRGSVRDTQYF
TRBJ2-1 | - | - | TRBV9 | TGTGCCAGCAGCGTAAACCTGGGGTCCCAAGACCATGAGCAGTTCTTC | CASSVNLGSQDHEQFF
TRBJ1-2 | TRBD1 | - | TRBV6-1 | TGTGCCAGCAGAAGCGAGGGACAGGGTTTGACCTTC | CASRSEGQGLTF
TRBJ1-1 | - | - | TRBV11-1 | TGTGCCAGCAGCGCCGGGAGGGACCCTGAAGCTTTCTTT | CASSAGRDPEAFF
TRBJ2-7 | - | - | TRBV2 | TGTGCCAGCAGTGGCGAGGGGTTCTACGAGCAGTACTTC | CASSGEGFYEQYF
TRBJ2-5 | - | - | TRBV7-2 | TGTGCCAGCAGCTTAAGCCCGCAACAAGAGACCCAGTACTTC | CASSLSPQQETQYF
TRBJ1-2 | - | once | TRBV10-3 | TGTGCCATCAGTGAGGGGAGATTGGGACACATCGAGAACTATGGCTACACCTTC | CAISEGRLGHIENYGYTF
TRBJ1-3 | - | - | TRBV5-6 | TGTGCCAGCAGCTCACTCATAGGAACAGCCTCTGGAAACACCATATATTTT | CASSSLIGTASGNTIYF
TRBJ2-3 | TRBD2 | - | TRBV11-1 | TGTGCCAGCAGCTTAGTGCTAGCGGGAGATACCACAGATACGCAGTATTTT | CASSLVLAGDTTDTQYF
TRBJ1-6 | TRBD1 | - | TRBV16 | TGTGCCAGCAGCCAATCGAGACAGGGGAATTCACCCCTCCACTTT | CASSQSRQGNSPLHF
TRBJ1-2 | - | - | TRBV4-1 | TGCGCCAGCAGCCAAGTGAACGGCCGTGGCTACACCTTC | CASSQVNGRGYTF
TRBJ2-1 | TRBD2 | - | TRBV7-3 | TGTGCCAGCAGCTTAACGTCCCCGGGACTAGCGGGCTCCACCTACAATGAGCAGTTCTTC | CASSLTSPGLAGSTYNEQFF
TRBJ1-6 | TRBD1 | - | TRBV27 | TGTGCCACTCCTTATCCCGTCCGGGACAGGGTTAGGGTAGGTAATTCACCCCTCCACTTT | CATPYPVRDRVRVGNSPLHF
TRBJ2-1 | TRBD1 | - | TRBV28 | TGTGCCAGCGGGGCAGGGGGCTTGAATGAGCAGTTCTTC | CASGAGGLNEQFF
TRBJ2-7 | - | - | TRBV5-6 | TGTGCCAGCAGCCCCCTGCAGGGGGGATACGAGCAGTACTTC | CASSPLQGGYEQYF
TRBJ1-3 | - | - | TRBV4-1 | TGCGCCAGCAGCCAAGCGAAGGGGAAGGGTGGAAACACCATATATTTT | CASSQAKGKGGNTIYF
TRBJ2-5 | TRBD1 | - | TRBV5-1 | TGCGCCAGCAGCCCGACAGGGTTCGAGACCCAGTACTTC | CASSPTGFETQYF
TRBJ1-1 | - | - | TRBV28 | TGTGCCAGCAGTGGGGGTGGGGGGGGCAGTACTGAAGCTTTCTTT | CASSGGGGGSTEAFF
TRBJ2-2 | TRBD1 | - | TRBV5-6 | TGTGCCAGCAGTTACAGGGGAACCGGGGAGCTGTTTTTT | CASSYRGTGELFF
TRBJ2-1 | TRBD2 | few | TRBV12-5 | TGTGCTAGTGGTCCCCTTAGACTAGCGGGGGGCCCCGCCTACAATGAGCAGTTCTTC | CASGPLRLAGGPAYNEQFF
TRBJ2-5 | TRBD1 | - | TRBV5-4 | TGTGCCAGCAGCTTACCCGGACAGGGGCAAGAGACCCAGTACTTC | CASSLPGQGQETQYF
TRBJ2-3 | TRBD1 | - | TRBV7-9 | TGTGCCAGCAGCCAGGACAGGGCGGTGTATTTT | CASSQDRAVYF
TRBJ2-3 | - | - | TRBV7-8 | TGTGCCAGCAGCTTAGTCTGGGATGTGGGAGATACGCAGTATTTT | CASSLVWDVGDTQYF
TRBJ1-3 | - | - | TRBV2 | TGTGCCAGCAGTGAAGCGCTGGACGGCTTAGAAAACACCATATATTTT | CASSEALDGLENTIYF
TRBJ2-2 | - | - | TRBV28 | TGTGCCAGCAGTTTAGGATTACCGAACACCGGGGAGCTGTTTTTT | CASSLGLPNTGELFF
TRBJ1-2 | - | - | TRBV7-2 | TGTGCCAGCAGCTTTGTACCAGGCGAGGGCTACACCTTC | CASSFVPGEGYTF
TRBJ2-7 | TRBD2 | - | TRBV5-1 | TGCGCCAGCAGCTTGGGACACGGTACTAGCGCCTACGAGCAGTACTTC | CASSLGHGTSAYEQYF
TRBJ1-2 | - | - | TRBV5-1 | TGCGCCAGCAGCTTGAGGAGTGAGGGCCCTAACTATGGCTACACCTTC | CASSLRSEGPNYGYTF
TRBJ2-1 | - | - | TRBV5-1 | TGCGCCAGCAGCCTTCTCCAGGGCAGGGATGAGCAGTTCTTC | CASSLLQGRDEQFF
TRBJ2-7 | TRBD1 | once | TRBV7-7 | TGTGCCAGCAGCCCGGGACAGGGAGCCTACGAGCAGTACTTC | CASSPGQGAYEQYF
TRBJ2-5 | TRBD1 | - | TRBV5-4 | TGTGCCAGCAGCTATTCCCTTGGGACAGGCGTGGAGACCCAGTACTTC | CASSYSLGTGVETQYF
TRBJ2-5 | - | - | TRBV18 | TGTGCCAGCTCCCACGGCCAGGGGACGTACCAAGAGACCCAGTACTTC | CASSHGQGTYQETQYF
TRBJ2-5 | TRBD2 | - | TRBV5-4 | TGTGCCAGCAGCTTGGACGGCGGGGGAGGAGAGACCCAGTACTTC | CASSLDGGGGETQYF
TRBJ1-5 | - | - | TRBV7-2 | TGTGCCAGCAGCTTAGTGCAGACGTATCAGCCCCAGCATTTT | CASSLVQTYQPQHF
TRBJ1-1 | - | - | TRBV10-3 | TGTGCCATCGCTGACGGGGCGGTCGACACTGAAGCTTTCTTT | CAIADGAVDTEAFF
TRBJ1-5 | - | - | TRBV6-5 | TGTGCCAGCAGTTACTCGTTCACAGATCAGCCCCAGCATTTT | CASSYSFTDQPQHF
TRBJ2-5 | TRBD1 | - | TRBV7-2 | TGTGCCAGCAGCGCTGGGACAGTTAGTACCCAGTACTTC | CASSAGTVSTQYF
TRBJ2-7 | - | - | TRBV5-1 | TGCGCCAGCAGCTTGGATGGACAAGTTTATTACGAGCAGTACTTC | CASSLDGQVYYEQYF
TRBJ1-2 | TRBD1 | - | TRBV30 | TGTGCTTGGGCGGACAGGGCCAATGGCTACACCTTC | CAWADRANGYTF
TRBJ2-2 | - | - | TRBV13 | TGTGCCAGCAGACTGACAGTGAATACTGGGGAGCTGTTTTTT | CASRLTVNTGELFF
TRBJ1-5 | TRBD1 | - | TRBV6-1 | TGTGCCAACGCGACAGGGGGGAGCAATCAGCCCCAGCATTTT | CANATGGSNQPQHF
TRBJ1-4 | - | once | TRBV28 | TGTGCCAGCAGTTACAGACGGAGTGAAAAACTGTTTTTT | CASSYRRSEKLFF
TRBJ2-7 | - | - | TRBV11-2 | TGTGCCAGCCGCAATGGGGGGGAGCAGTACTTC | CASRNGGEQYF
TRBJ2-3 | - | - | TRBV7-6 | TGTGCCAGCAGCTCCGTTAGCACAGATACGCAGTATTTT | CASSSVSTDTQYF
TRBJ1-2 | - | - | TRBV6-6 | TGTGCCAGCAGTCCCGGCCGGGGGGGAGACTATGGCTACACCTTC | CASSPGRGGDYGYTF
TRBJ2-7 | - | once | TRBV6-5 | TGTGCCAGCAGTGGCCGGGGTTCCTACGAGCAGTACTTC | CASSGRGSYEQYF
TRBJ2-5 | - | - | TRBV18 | TGTGCCAGCTCACCATTAACAGAGACCCAAGAGACCCAGTACTTC | CASSPLTETQETQYF